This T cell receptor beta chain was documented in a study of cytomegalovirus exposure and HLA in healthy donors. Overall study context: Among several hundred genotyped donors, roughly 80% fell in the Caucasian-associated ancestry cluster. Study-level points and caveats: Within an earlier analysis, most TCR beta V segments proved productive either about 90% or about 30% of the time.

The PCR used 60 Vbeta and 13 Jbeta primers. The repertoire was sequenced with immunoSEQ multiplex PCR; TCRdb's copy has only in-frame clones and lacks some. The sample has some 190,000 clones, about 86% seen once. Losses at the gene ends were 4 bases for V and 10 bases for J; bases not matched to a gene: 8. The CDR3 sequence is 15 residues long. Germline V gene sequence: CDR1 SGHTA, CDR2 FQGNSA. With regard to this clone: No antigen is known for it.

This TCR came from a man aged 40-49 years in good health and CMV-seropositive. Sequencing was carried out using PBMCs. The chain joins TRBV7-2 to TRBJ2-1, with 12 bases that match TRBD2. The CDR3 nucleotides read TGTGCCAGCAGCTCCAGGACTAGCGGGATCCGCGAGCAGTTCTTC. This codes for CASSSRTSGIREQFF.